The 26 T cell receptor beta chains given below trace back to one sample, sequenced in a study of blood T cell repertoires in COVID-19 (dated by TCRdb to 2020 to 2021). The library was made by the immunoSEQ multiplex PCR assay. The table comes from immuneACCESS by way of TCRdb, which keeps in-frame sequences with V and J called. Part of the clones is missing from these tables; in studies checked, under half for an unresolved V gene and the rest for unknown reasons. The sample includes about 140,000 clones, with around 81% observed a single time. 8.2% of the sample is taken by the ten largest. The source material was peripheral blood. The receptors here all came from a human donor in a cohort sampled during active COVID-19.

CDR3 nucleotide sequence: TGTGCCAGCAGTGACCTCCGGACTAGCTACGAGCAGTACTTC. The encoded protein is CASSDLRTSYEQYF. The V gene is TRBV6-1, the J gene TRBJ2-7; 7 positions agree with TRBD2. The trim removed 3 bases at V and 3 bases at J, leaving 5 bases unmatched. Germline V lookup: CDR1 MNHNS, CDR2 SASEGT. This CDR3 has 14 amino acids.

The chain has TRBV11-2 and TRBJ2-5; a possible D gene is TRBD2 (6 bases). This CDR3 contains 15 residues. The germline V gene has CDR1 SGHAT and CDR2 FQNNGV. Trimming took off 3 bases at V and 3 bases at J, with 14 bases between the two ends. In DNA, the CDR3 is TGTGCCAGCAGCTTTGGGCGGAGGGCGAAAGAGACCCAGTACTTC. It is translated as CASSFGRRAKETQYF.

The genes are TRBV6-6 and TRBJ2-7, with TRBD2 matching 7 bases. The ends lost 2 bases at V and 5 bases at J; junction bases unmatched: 6. This CDR3 is built from 14 residues. The germline V gene encodes CDR1 MNHNY and CDR2 SVGAGI (reference sequence). CDR3 amino acids: CASSYGRGRDEQYF. CDR3 DNA sequence: TGTGCCAGCAGTTACGGGCGGGGGAGGGACGAGCAGTACTTC.

The CDR3 loop reads CASSPGLTSYEQYF. The CDR3 region has the DNA TGTGCCAGCTCACCGGGACTAACATCCTACGAGCAGTACTTC. The chain carries TRBV18 and TRBJ2-7; TRBD2 matches at 7 bases. CDR1 KGHSH and CDR2 LQKENI come from the germline V gene. The CDR3 is made up of 14 amino acids. With V trimmed by 3 bases and J by 1 base, 3 bases remained unmatched.

The chain uses TRBV19 and TRBJ2-5; the match to TRBD2 covers 15 bases. The CDR3 has 17 residues. Trimming at V came to 4 bases and at J to 4 bases, leaving 7 bases not matched to a gene. CDR1 and CDR2 from the germline V gene are LNHDA and SQIVND (reference sequence). For the CDR3, the DNA is TGTGCCAGTAGTACGGGACTAGCGGGAGGAGGGGGAGAGACCCAGTACTTC. As protein: CASSTGLAGGGGETQYF.

The rearrangement joins TRBV27 to TRBJ2-7, with D maybe TRBD2 (6 bases). Germline V gene sequence: CDR1 MNHEY, CDR2 SMNVEV (reference sequence). The V and J ends lost 5 bases and 2 bases respectively, with 10 bases between them. The CDR3 runs to 13 residues. The CDR3 spells CASSDGGTYEQYF. DNA for the CDR3: TGTGCCAGCAGTGACGGGGGTACCTACGAGCAGTACTTC.

The V gene is TRBV11-3, the J gene TRBJ2-7; a weak D match, TRBD1 (5 bases). The V end lost 2 bases, the J end lost 2 bases, and 13 bases lay between the germline ends. Per the germline V gene, CDR1 is SGHNT and CDR2 is YENEEA. This CDR3 is built from 15 residues. The CDR3 spells CASSLSTGDTYEQYF. The CDR3, as DNA: TGTGCCAGCAGCTTAAGCACAGGAGATACCTACGAGCAGTACTTC.

This clone was counted once. The chain is built from TRBV7-2 and TRBJ1-1; TRBD1 might be the D (5 bases). Trimming cost V 1 base and J 10 bases, with 13 bases left between them. Looked up from germline, CDR1 is SGHTA and CDR2 is FQGNSA. The CDR3 loop spans 13 amino acids. CDR3 nucleotides: TGTGCCAGCAGCTTAGTAGGCGGGGGGGTAGCTTTCTTT. Protein sequence: CASSLVGGGVAFF.

J is TRBJ1-1 and V is TRBV4-3; the D gene is possibly TRBD1 (5 bases). This CDR3 spans 14 amino acids. Germline V gene data show CDR1 as LGHNA and CDR2 as YSLEER. With 4 bases removed from V and 6 bases from J, the gap between germline ends came to 15 bases. The CDR3 DNA reads as TGCGCCAGCAGCCCCGCGGGGCGTGCGGCTGAAGCTTTCTTT. It encodes CASSPAGRAAEAFF.

The chain has TRBV9 and TRBJ1-3; TRBD1 is a possible D gene (5 bases). Germline V gene data show CDR1 as SGDLS and CDR2 as YYNGEE. The CDR3 is 17 residues long. V was pared by 2 bases and J by 0 bases, with 15 bases between. The CDR3 reads CASSVGQGLSSGNTIYF. In nucleotides, the CDR3 is TGTGCCAGCAGCGTCGGGCAGGGATTGAGCTCTGGAAACACCATATATTTT.

The gene calls are TRBV19 and TRBJ1-1; D might be TRBD1 (5 bases). The CDR3 contains 14 residues. Germline V gene sequence: CDR1 LNHDA, CDR2 SQIVND (reference sequence). V was clipped by 4 bases and J by 11 bases, with 20 bases between them. For the CDR3, the DNA is TGTGCCAGTAGTACACAGACAGTGTCGCGATCCGCTTTCTTT. Residues: CASSTQTVSRSAFF.

The chain links TRBV7-8 to TRBJ2-1, with TRBD2 matching 11 bases. CDR1 is SGHVS, CDR2 FQNEAQ, per germline. After removal of 5 bases from V and 10 bases from J, the junction contained 4 bases not matched to a gene. CDR3 length equals 13 residues. CDR3 sequence reads: CASSARLAGEQFF. The CDR3 DNA sequence: TGTGCCAGCAGCGCCCGACTAGCGGGGGAGCAGTTCTTC.

The V and J genes are TRBV24-1 and TRBJ2-7, with 7 bases that match TRBD1. V lost 9 bases, J lost 2 bases, and 6 bases stayed unmatched. From germline, CDR1 is KGHDR and CDR2 SFDVKD. CDR3 length: 13 amino acids. In nucleotides, the CDR3 is TGTGCCACCTCGGACAGGCAAACCTACGAGCAGTACTTC. Residues: CATSDRQTYEQYF.

The gene calls are TRBV7-8 and TRBJ2-7, with 12 bases aligning to TRBD2. In germline, CDR1 is SGHVS, CDR2 FQNEAQ. The CDR3 contains 14 residues. V lost 3 bases and J lost 3; bases outside the gene matches: 0. CDR3 nucleotides: TGTGCCAGCAGCTTGGGACTAGCGGGCTACGAGCAGTACTTC. This translates into CASSLGLAGYEQYF.

The rearrangement joins TRBV6-5 to TRBJ2-7; 15 nucleotides match TRBD2. V lost 0 bases to trimming and J lost 7 bases; unmatched junction nucleotides: 4. The germline V gene encodes CDR1 MNHEY and CDR2 SVGAGI. The CDR3 length is 16 residues. Here the CDR3 reads CASSYSGGLAGGEQYF. As DNA, the CDR3 is TGTGCCAGCAGTTACTCCGGCGGACTAGCGGGAGGGGAGCAGTACTTC.

The J gene is TRBJ1-4, the V gene TRBV5-6; D is uncertain. The germline V gene has CDR1 SGHDT and CDR2 YYEEEE. V gave up 4 bases and J gave up 7 bases, with 11 bases separating them. The length of the CDR3 is 13 residues. The CDR3 sequence is CASSLAMSEKLFF. Written as DNA, the CDR3 is TGTGCCAGCAGCCTCGCCATGAGTGAAAAACTGTTTTTT.

This clone was seen only a few times. The chain carries TRBV19 and TRBJ1-3, with 7 bases fitting TRBD1. CDR3 length: 14 amino acids. Per the germline V gene, CDR1 is LNHDA and CDR2 is SQIVND (reference sequence). V was clipped by 10 bases and J by 0 bases; unmatched bases: 6. The CDR3: CATGQATSGNTIYF. CDR3 DNA: TGTGCCACAGGACAGGCCACCTCTGGAAACACCATATATTTT.

This clone was observed a single time. The chain has TRBV15 and TRBJ1-6; D might be TRBD1 (6 bases). The CDR3 covers 14 residues. Trimming removed 4 bases from V and 12 bases from J, with 16 bases in between. Germline CDR1 reads LNHNV; CDR2 reads YYDKDF (reference sequence). The CDR3 is CATSTRQALEPLHF. The CDR3 DNA sequence: TGTGCCACCAGCACCCGACAGGCTTTGGAACCCCTCCACTTT.

The CDR3: CASSDGGLNKQFF. Written as DNA, the CDR3 is TGTGCCAGCAGTGACGGGGGACTGAACAAGCAGTTCTTC. V gene TRBV6-4 combines with J gene TRBJ2-1; a possible D gene is TRBD2 (6 bases). CDR1 and CDR2 from the germline V gene are MRHNA and SNTAGT. V was shortened by 2 bases and J by 11 bases, with 13 bases between the two germline ends. CDR3 length: 13 amino acids.

The V call is TRBV4-2, the J call TRBJ1-5; no firm D call. V dropped 0 bases and J dropped 4 bases, with 4 bases sitting between them. The CDR3 covers 13 residues. Germline CDR1 and CDR2: LGHNA and YNFKEQ. The CDR3 nucleotides are TGTGCCAGCAGCCAAGATCGTAATCAGCCCCAGCATTTT. Protein sequence: CASSQDRNQPQHF.

This clone was counted once. The chain recombines TRBV29-1 with TRBJ2-7, with a tentative D call TRBD1 (6 bases). The CDR3 covers 13 residues. Germline CDR1 and CDR2: SQVTM and ANQGSEA. V lost 5 bases to trimming and J lost 2 bases, with 13 bases between them. CDR3 DNA: TGCAGCGTTTACATCAGGGGTGCCTACGAGCAGTACTTC. Translation gives CSVYIRGAYEQYF.

V is TRBV7-3 and J is TRBJ2-7; 11 bases match TRBD1. The CDR3 covers 15 residues. The germline gives CDR1 SGHTA, CDR2 FQGTGA. Trimming at V came to 5 bases and at J to 4 bases, leaving 7 bases not matched to a gene. CDR3 loop: CASSPSGQGVYEQYF. The CDR3 DNA reads TGTGCCAGCAGCCCGTCGGGACAGGGGGTGTACGAGCAGTACTTC.

The chain recombines TRBV5-6 with TRBJ2-2; 11 bases are a match to TRBD2. CDR1 is SGHDT, CDR2 YYEEEE, per germline. The CDR3 totals 15 residues. Trimming removed 4 bases from V and 8 bases from J; junction bases left unmatched: 7. Here the CDR3 DNA reads TGTGCCAGCAGCCGTTTAGCGGGAGGGCCAGGGGAGCTGTTTTTT. Protein: CASSRLAGGPGELFF. The full variable domain, its missing parts supplied by reference TRBV5-6 and TRBJ2-2, is DAGVTQSPTHLIKTRGQQVTLRCSPKSGHDTVSWYQQALGQGPQFIFQYYEEEERQRGNFPDRFSGHQFPNYSSELNVNALLLGDSALYLCASSRLAGGPGELFFGEGSRLTVL.

V usage is TRBV6-6 and J usage is TRBJ2-7, with 10 bases aligning to TRBD1. CDR1 and CDR2 from the germline V gene are MNHNY and SVGAGI (reference sequence). This CDR3 comprises 15 residues. With 2 bases clipped from V and 3 bases from J, the junction kept 4 bases outside the gene matches. CDR3 nucleotide sequence: TGTGCCAGCAGTTACCCGGGACAGGGGATCTACGAGCAGTACTTC. This encodes CASSYPGQGIYEQYF.

The chain combines TRBV9 with TRBJ2-1; 10 bases agree with TRBD2. V was clipped by 3 bases and J by 5 bases; unmatched bases: 2. Looked up from germline, CDR1 is SGDLS and CDR2 is YYNGEE. CDR3 length: 14 amino acids. In DNA, the CDR3 is TGTGCCAGCAGCGCTAGCGGGGGTCACAATGAGCAGTTCTTC. Amino acid sequence: CASSASGGHNEQFF.

The chain employs TRBV16 and TRBJ1-6; 7 bases fit TRBD1. With V trimmed by 0 bases and J by 0 bases, 11 bases remained unmatched. Germline V lookup: CDR1 KGHSY, CDR2 FQNENV. The CDR3 sequence is 20 residues long. CDR3 DNA sequence: TGTGCCAGCAGCCAATCCTACAGGGGAAACCCGGGCTCCTATAATTCACCCCTCCACTTT. Amino acid sequence: CASSQSYRGNPGSYNSPLHF.